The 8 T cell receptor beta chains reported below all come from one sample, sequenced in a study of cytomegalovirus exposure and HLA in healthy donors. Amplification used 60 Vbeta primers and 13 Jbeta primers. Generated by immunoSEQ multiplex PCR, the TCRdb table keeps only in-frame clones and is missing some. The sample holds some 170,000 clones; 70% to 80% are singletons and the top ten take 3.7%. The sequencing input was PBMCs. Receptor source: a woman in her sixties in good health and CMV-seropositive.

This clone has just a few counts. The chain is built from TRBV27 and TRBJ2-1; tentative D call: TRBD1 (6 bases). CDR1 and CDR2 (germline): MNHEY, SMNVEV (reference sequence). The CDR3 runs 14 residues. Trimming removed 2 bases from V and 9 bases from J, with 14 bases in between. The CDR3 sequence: CASSLIQGSSEQFF. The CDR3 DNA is TGTGCCAGCAGTTTAATACAGGGAAGTAGTGAGCAGTTCTTC.

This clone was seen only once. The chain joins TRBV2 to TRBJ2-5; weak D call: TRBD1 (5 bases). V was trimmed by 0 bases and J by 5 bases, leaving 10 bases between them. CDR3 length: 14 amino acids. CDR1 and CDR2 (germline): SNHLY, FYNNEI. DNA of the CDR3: TGTGCCAGCAGTGAAGCTGCCAGGGTGGAGACCCAGTACTTC. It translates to CASSEAARVETQYF. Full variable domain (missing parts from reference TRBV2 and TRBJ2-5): EPEVTQTPSHQVTQMGQEVILRCVPISNHLYFYWYRQILGQKVEFLVSFYNNEISEKSEIFDDQFSVERPDGSNFTLKIRSTKLEDSAMYFCASSEAARVETQYFGPGTRLLVL.

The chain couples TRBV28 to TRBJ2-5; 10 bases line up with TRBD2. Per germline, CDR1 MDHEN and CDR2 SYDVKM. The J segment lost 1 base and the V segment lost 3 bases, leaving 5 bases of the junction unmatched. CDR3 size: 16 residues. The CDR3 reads CASSFERGGPQETQYF. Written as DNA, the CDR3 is TGTGCCAGCAGTTTCGAGCGGGGGGGCCCCCAAGAGACCCAGTACTTC. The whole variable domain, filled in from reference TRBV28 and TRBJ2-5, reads DVKVTQSSRYLVKRTGEKVFLECVQDMDHENMFWYRQDPGLGLRLIYFSYDVKMKEKGDIPEGYSVSREKKERFSLILESASTNQTSMYLCASSFERGGPQETQYFGPGTRLLVL.

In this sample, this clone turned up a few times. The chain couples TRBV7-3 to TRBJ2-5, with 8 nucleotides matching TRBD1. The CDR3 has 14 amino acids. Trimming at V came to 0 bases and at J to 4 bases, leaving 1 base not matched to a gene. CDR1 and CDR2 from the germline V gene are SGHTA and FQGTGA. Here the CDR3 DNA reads TGTGCCAGCAGCTTAACGGGGACAGGAGAGACCCAGTACTTC. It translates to CASSLTGTGETQYF. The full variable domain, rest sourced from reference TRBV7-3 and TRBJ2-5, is GAGVSQTPSNKVTEKGKYVELRCDPISGHTALYWYRQSLGQGPEFLIYFQGTGAADDSGLPNDRFFAVRPEGSVSTLKIQRTERGDSAVYLCASSLTGTGETQYFGPGTRLLVL.

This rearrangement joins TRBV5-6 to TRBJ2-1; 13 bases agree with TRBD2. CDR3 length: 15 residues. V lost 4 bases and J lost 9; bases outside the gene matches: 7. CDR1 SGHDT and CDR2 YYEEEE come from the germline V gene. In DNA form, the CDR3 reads TGTGCCAGCAGCGCCCCCGGACTAGCGGGAGCTGAGCAGTTCTTC. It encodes CASSAPGLAGAEQFF. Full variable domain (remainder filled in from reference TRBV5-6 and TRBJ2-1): DAGVTQSPTHLIKTRGQQVTLRCSPKSGHDTVSWYQQALGQGPQFIFQYYEEEERQRGNFPDRFSGHQFPNYSSELNVNALLLGDSALYLCASSAPGLAGAEQFFGPGTRLTVL.

The CDR3 loop is CASSLVTGPENIQYF. Here the CDR3 DNA reads TGCGCCAGCAGCTTGGTAACAGGGCCAGAAAACATTCAGTACTTC. J is TRBJ2-4 and V is TRBV5-1; a weak D match, TRBD1 (6 bases). In germline, CDR1 is SGHRS, CDR2 YFSETQ. The CDR3 sequence is 15 residues long. V was clipped by 0 bases and J by 5 bases, with 12 bases between them.

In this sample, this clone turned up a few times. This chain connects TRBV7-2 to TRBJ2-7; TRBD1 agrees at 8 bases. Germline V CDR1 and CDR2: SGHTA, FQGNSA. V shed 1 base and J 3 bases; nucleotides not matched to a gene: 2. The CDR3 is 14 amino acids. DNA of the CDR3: TGTGCCAGCAGCTTAGGGACAGGGTACTACGAGCAGTACTTC. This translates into CASSLGTGYYEQYF.

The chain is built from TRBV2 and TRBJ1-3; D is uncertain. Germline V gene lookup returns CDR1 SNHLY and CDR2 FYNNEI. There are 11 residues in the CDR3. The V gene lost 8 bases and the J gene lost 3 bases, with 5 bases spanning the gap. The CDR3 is CASLSGNTIYF. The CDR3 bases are TGTGCCAGCTTGAGTGGAAACACCATATATTTT.